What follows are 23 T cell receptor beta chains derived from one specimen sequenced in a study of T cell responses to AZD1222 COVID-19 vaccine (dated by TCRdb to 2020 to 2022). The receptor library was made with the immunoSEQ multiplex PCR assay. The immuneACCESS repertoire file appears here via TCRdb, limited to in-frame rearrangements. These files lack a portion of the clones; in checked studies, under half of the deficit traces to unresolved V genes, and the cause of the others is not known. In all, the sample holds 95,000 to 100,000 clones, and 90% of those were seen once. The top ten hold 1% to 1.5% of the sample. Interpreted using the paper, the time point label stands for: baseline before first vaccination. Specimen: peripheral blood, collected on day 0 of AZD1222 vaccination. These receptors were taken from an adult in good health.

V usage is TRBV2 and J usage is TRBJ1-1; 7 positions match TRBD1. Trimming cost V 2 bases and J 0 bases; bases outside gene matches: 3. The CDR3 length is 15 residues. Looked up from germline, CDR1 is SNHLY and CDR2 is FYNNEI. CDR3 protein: CASSELQGVNTEAFF. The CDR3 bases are TGTGCCAGCAGTGAACTCCAGGGGGTGAACACTGAAGCTTTCTTT.

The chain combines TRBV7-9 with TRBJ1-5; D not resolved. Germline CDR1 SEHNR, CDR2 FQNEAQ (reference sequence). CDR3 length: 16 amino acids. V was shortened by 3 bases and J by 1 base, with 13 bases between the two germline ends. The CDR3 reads CASSLGRFDSNQPQHF. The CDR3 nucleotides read TGTGCCAGCAGCTTGGGGAGGTTCGACAGCAATCAGCCCCAGCATTTT.

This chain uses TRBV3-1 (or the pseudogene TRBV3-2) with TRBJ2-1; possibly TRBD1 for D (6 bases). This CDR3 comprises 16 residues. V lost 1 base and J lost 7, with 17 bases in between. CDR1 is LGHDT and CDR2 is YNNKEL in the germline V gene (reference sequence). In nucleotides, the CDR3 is TGTGCCAGCAGCCAAGTATCAGGGGACCCCTGGAATGAGCAGTTCTTC. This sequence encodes CASSQVSGDPWNEQFF.

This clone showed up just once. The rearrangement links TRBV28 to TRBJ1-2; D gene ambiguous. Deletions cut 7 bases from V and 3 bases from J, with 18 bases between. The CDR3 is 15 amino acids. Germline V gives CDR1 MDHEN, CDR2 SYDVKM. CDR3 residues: CASNDWGNRYYGYTF. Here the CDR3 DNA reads TGTGCCAGCAACGACTGGGGTAATCGTTACTATGGCTACACCTTC.

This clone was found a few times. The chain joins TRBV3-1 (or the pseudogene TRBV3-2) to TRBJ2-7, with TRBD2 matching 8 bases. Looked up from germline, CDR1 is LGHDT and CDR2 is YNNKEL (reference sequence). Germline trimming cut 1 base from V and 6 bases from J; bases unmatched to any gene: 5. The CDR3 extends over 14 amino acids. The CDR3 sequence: CASSQVVTSVEQYF. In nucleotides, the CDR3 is TGTGCCAGCAGCCAAGTTGTGACTAGCGTCGAGCAGTACTTC.

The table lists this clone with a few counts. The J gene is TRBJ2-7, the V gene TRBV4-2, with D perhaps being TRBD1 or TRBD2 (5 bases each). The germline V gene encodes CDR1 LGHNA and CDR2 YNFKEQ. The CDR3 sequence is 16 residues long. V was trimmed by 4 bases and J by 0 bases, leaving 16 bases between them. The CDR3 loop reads CASSPRRDASSYEQYF. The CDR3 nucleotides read TGTGCCAGCAGCCCCCGCAGGGACGCTAGCTCCTACGAGCAGTACTTC.

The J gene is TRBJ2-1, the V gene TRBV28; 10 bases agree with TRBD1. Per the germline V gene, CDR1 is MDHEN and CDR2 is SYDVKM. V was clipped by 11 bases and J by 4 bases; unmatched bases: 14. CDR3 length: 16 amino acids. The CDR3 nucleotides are TGTGCCGTTCCACCGTCTTGGGACAGGGGATACAATGAGCAGTTCTTC. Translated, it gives CAVPPSWDRGYNEQFF.

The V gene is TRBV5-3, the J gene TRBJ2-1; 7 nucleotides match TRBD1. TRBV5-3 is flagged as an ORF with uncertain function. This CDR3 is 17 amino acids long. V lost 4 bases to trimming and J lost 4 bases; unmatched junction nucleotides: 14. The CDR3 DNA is TGTGCCAGAAGCCCTAAAGGGTCGCAGGGGGAGTACAATGAGCAGTTCTTC. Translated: CARSPKGSQGEYNEQFF.

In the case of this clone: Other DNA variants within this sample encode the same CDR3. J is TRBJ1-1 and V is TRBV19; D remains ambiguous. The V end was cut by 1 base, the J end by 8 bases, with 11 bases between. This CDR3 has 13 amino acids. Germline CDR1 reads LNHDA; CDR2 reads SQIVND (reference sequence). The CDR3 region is CASSIVRQTEAFF. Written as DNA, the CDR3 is TGTGCCAGTAGTATAGTCAGACAAACCGAAGCTTTCTTT.

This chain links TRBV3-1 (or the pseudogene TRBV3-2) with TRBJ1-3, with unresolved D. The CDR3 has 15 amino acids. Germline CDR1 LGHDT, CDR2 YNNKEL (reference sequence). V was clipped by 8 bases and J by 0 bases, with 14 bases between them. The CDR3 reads CASGLWDGSGNTIYF. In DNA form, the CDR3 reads TGTGCCAGCGGGCTCTGGGATGGCTCTGGAAACACCATATATTTT.

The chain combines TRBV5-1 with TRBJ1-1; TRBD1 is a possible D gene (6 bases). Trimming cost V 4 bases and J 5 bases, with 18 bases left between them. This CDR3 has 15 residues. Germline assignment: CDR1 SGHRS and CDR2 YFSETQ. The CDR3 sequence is CASSPQGFGSTEAFF. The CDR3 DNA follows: TGCGCCAGCAGCCCACAGGGTTTCGGTTCGACTGAAGCTTTCTTT.

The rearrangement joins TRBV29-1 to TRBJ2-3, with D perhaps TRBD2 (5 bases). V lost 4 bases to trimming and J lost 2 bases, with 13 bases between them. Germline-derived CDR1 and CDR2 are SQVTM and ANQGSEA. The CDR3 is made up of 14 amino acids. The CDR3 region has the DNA TGCAGCGTTGCGGTCCGGGGAATCACAGATACGCAGTATTTT. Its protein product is CSVAVRGITDTQYF.

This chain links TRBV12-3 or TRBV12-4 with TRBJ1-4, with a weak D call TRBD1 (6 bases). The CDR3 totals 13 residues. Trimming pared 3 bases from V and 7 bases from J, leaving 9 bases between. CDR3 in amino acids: CASSFQGIEKLFF. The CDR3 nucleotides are TGTGCCAGCAGTTTCCAGGGGATTGAAAAACTGTTTTTT.

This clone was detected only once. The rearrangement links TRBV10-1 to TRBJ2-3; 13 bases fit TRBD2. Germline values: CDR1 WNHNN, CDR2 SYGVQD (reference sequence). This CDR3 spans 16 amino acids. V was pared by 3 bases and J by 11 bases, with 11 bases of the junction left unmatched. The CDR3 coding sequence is TGCGCCAGCAGTGAACTAGCGGGGGGGAGCCTTAAGGTGCAGTATTTT. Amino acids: CASSELAGGSLKVQYF.

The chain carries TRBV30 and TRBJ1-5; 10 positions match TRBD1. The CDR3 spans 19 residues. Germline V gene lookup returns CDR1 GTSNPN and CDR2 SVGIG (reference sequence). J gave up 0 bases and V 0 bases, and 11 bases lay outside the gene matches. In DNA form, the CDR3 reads TGTGCCTGGAGTGTAGAGACAGGGGGCGAAATTGGTAGCAATCAGCCCCAGCATTTT. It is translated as CAWSVETGGEIGSNQPQHF.

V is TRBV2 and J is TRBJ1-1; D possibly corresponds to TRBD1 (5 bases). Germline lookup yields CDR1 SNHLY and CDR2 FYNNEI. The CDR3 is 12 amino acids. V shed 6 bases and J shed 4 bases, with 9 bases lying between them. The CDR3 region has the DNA TGTGCCAGCAGAGTGGGGGGCACTGAAGCTTTCTTT. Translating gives CASRVGGTEAFF.

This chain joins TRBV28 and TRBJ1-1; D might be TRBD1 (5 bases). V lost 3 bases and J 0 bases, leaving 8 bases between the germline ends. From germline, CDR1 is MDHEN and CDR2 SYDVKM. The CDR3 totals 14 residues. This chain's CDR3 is CASSFTGLNTEAFF. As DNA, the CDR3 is TGTGCCAGCAGTTTCACGGGACTGAACACTGAAGCTTTCTTT. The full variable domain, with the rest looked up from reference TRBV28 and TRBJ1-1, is DVKVTQSSRYLVKRTGEKVFLECVQDMDHENMFWYRQDPGLGLRLIYFSYDVKMKEKGDIPEGYSVSREKKERFSLILESASTNQTSMYLCASSFTGLNTEAFFGQGTRLTVV.

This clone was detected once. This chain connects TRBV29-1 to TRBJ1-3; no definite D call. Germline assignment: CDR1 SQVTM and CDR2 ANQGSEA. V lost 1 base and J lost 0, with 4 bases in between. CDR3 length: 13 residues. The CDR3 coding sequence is TGCAGCGTTGAAGGACTCTCTGGAAACACCATATATTTT. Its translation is CSVEGLSGNTIYF.

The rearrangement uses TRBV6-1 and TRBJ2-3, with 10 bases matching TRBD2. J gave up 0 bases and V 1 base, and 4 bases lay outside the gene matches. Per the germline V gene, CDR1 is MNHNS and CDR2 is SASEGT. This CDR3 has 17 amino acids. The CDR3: CASSEEIAGGSTDTQYF. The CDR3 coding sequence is TGTGCCAGCAGTGAAGAAATAGCGGGGGGAAGCACAGATACGCAGTATTTT.

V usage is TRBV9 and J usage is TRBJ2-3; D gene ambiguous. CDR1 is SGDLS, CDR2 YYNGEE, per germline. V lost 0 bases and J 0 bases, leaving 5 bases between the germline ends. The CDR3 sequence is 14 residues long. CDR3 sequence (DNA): TGTGCCAGCAGCGTAGCCGATAGCACAGATACGCAGTATTTT. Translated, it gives CASSVADSTDTQYF.

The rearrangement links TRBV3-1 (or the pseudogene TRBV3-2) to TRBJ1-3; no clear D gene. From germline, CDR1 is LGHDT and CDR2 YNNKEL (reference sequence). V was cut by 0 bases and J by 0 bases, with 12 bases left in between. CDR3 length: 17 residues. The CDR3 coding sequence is TGTGCCAGCAGCCAAGATCAAGGAGGTCACTCTGGAAACACCATATATTTT. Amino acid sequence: CASSQDQGGHSGNTIYF.

The CDR3 here is CASSLRDTNQPQHF. CDR3 in DNA: TGTGCCAGTAGCCTCCGGGACACTAATCAGCCCCAGCATTTT. The chain links TRBV19 to TRBJ1-5; D is perhaps TRBD1 (6 bases). CDR3 size: 14 residues. Germline CDR1 is LNHDA and CDR2 is SQIVND (reference sequence). V was cut by 6 bases and J by 4 bases, with 13 bases left in between.

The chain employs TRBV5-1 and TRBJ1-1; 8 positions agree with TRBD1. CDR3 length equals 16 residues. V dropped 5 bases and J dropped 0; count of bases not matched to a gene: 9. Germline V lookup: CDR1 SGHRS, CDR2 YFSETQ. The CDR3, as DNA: TGCGCCAGCAGGCCGGACAGGGCCGGTATGAACACTGAAGCTTTCTTT. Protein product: CASRPDRAGMNTEAFF.